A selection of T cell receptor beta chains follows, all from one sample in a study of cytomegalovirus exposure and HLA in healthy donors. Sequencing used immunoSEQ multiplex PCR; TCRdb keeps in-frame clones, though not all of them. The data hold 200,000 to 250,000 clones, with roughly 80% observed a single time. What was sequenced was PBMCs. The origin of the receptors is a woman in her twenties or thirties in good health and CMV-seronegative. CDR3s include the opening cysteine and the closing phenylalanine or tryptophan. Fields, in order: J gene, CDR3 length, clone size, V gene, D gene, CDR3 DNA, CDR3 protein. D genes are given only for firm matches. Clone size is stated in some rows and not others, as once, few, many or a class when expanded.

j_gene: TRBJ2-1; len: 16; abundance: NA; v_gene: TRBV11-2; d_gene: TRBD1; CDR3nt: TGTGCCAGCAGCCCCACTACCGGGACAGCTTACAATGAGCAGTTCTTC; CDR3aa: CASSPTTGTAYNEQFF
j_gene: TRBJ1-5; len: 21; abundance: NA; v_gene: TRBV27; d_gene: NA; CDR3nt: TGTGCCAGACACCGTAGGGCCACTTGCAGGGGATTAGATGAGGTCGATCAGCCCCAGCATTTT; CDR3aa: CARHRRATCRGLDEVDQPQHF
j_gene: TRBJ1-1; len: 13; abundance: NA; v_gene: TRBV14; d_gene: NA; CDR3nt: TGTGCCAGCAGCCAAGGGGGGCCAGGGGTTGCTTTCTTT; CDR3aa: CASSQGGPGVAFF
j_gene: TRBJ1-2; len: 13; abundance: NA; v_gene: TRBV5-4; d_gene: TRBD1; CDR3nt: TGTGCCAGCAGCTGGGACAGTAACTATGGCTACCCCTTC; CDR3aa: CASSWDSNYGYPF
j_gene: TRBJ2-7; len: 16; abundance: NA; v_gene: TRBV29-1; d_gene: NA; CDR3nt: TGCAGCGTCGAAACCGGGACTCTCGTTGGGAACTACGAGCAGTACTTC; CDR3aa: CSVETGTLVGNYEQYF
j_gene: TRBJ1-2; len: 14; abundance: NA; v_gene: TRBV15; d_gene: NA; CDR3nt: TGTGCCACCAGCGAGGGGGGGCGCGACAATGGCTACCCCTTC; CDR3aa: CATSEGGRDNGYPF
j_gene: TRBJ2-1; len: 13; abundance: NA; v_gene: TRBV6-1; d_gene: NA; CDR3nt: TGTGCCAGCAGTGACTTTAGCTACAATGAGCAGTTCTTC; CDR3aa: CASSDFSYNEQFF
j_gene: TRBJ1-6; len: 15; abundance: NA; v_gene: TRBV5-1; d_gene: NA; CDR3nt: TGCGCCAGCAGTCCCCGGACAACCTATAATTCACCCCTCCACTTT; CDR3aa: CASSPRTTYNSPLHF
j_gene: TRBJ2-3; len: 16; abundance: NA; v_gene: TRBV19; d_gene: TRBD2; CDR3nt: TGTGCCAGTAGTTCCCGACTAGCGGAGGGGTTGGATACGCAGTATTTT; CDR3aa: CASSSRLAEGLDTQYF
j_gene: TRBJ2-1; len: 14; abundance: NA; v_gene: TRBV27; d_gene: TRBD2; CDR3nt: TGTGCCAGCAGTTTAGATCGAGGGAGGGGTGAGCAGTTCTTC; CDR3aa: CASSLDRGRGEQFF
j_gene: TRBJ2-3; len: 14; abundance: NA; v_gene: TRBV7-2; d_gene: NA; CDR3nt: TGTGCCAGCAGCTTCGTAGGCGTCGGGGTCACGCAGTATTTT; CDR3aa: CASSFVGVGVTQYF
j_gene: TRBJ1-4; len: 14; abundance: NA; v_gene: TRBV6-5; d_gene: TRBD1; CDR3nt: TGTGCCAGCAGTAGCCGGACAGGGGACGAAAAACTGTTTTTT; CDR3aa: CASSSRTGDEKLFF
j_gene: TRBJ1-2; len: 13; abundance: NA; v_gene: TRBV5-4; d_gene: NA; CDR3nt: TGTGCCAGCAGCAACAGGGATGGCAATGGCTACACCTTC; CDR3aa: CASSNRDGNGYTF
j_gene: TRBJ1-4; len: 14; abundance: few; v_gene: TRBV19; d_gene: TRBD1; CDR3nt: TGTGCCAGTAGTCCGGACAGGGATCGGGAAAAACTGTTTTTT; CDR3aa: CASSPDRDREKLFF
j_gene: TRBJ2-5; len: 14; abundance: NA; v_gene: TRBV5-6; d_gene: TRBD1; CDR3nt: TGTGCCAGCCGCACGACAGGGGGCCAAGAGACCCAGTACTTC; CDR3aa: CASRTTGGQETQYF
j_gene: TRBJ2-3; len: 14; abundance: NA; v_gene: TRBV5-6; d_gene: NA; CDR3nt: TGTGCCAGCAGCTTGGGGCTAGGGGGTGCTACGCAGTATTTT; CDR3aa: CASSLGLGGATQYF
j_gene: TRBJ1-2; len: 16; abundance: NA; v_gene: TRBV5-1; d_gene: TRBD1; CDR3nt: TGCGCCAGCAGCACTCAACCGACAGGGGGCGCGGGTGGCTACACCTTC; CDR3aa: CASSTQPTGGAGGYTF
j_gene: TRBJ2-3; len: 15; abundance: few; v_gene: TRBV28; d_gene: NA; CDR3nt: TGTGCCAGCAGTATCAGGGGTTCTGGCACAGATACGCAGTATTTT; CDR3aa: CASSIRGSGTDTQYF
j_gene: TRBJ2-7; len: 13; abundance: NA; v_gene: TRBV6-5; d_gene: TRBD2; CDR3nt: TGTGCCAGCAGTCTTCTAGCGGGAGCCGAGCAGTACTTC; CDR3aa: CASSLLAGAEQYF
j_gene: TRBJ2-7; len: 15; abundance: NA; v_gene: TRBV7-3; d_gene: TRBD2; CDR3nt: TGTGCCAGCAGCTTGGGAGCGGGGGGTCCCTACGAGCAGTACTTC; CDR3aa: CASSLGAGGPYEQYF
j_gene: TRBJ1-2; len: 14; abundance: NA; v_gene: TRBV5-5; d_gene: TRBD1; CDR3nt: TGTGCCAGCAGCTTCTTTGGGACAGCGAATGGCTACACCTTC; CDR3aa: CASSFFGTANGYTF
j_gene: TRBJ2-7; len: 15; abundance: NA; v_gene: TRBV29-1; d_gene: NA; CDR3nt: TGCAGCGTTGGAGGTAGTGGGAGCTACTCCTACGAGCAGTACTTC; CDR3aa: CSVGGSGSYSYEQYF
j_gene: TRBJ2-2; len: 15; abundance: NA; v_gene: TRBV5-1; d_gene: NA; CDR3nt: TGCGCCAGCAGCCCGCAGGACAGTAACACCGGGGAGCTGTTTTTT; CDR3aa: CASSPQDSNTGELFF
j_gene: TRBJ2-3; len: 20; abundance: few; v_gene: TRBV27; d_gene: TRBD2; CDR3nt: TGTGCCAGCAGTTCTACCGTAATAGCGGGAGGGCGAATGAGCACAGATACGCAGTATTTT; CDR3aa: CASSSTVIAGGRMSTDTQYF
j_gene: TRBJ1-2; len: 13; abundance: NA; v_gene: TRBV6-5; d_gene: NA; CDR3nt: TGTGCCAGCAGTTACTCGAACAGCTATGGCTACACCTTC; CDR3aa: CASSYSNSYGYTF
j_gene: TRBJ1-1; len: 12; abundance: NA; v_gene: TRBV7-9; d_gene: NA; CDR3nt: TGTTCCAGCAGCTGGGCGAACACTGAAGCTTTCTTT; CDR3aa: CSSSWANTEAFF
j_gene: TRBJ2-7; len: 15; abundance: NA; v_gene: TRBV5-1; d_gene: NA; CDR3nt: TGCGCCAGCAGCTTGGTGGGCAGGGGTCACTACGAGCAGTACTTC; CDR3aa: CASSLVGRGHYEQYF
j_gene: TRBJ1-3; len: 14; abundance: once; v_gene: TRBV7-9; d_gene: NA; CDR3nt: TGTTCCAGCAGCTACACGGGGTCTGGAAACACCATATATTTT; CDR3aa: CSSSYTGSGNTIYF
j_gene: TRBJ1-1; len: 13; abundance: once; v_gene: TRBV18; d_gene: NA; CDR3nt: TGTGCCAGCTCACCCAGAATGAACACTGAAGCTTTCTTT; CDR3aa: CASSPRMNTEAFF